The text below deals with one T cell receptor beta chain. This record belongs to a study of technical replicates of blood from a few donors. V lost 8 bases to trimming and J lost 4 bases; unmatched junction nucleotides: 6. The CDR3 loop spans 14 amino acids. In germline, CDR1 is MDHEN, CDR2 SYDVKM. TCRdb's table, derived via immunoSEQ multiplex PCR, lists solely in-frame clones and lacks some. This sample has 60,000 to 80,000 clones, with around nine tenths found just once. This chain uses TRBV28 with TRBJ2-2, with 8 bases that match TRBD2. The sequenced sample was PBMCs. The receptor was isolated from a human donor in good health. Some clones in this sample may be carry-over from other donors' samples. The CDR3 region is CASVGREVTGELFF. The CDR3 bases are TGTGCCAGCGTGGGGCGGGAGGTCACCGGGGAGCTGTTTTTT.